One and the same sample provided the 12 T cell receptor beta chains below, sequenced in a study of T cells in Graves' hyperthyroidism and ophthalmopathy. Amplification targeted TCR beta CDR3 regions from RNA transcripts. First-round RT-PCR of the TCR CDR3 relied on the HTBI primer set. TCRdb passed the multiplex PCR reads through MiXCR, listing each CDR3 protein once. The data contain just under 750,000 distinct CDR3 sequences, over 35% of them singletons. The specimen sequenced was blood. The receptors originated from a woman aged 35 to 49 with Graves' hyperthyroidism.

This clonotype was counted between two and nine times. The rearrangement joins TRBV29-1 to TRBJ1-4, with D uncertain. The germline gives CDR1 SQVTM, CDR2 ANQGSEA. The CDR3 covers 16 residues. Trimming removed 6 bases from V and 0 bases from J, with 17 bases in between. CDR3 bases: TGCAGCGTGGTGGGTCTGGAAGCTGCAACTAATGAAAAACTGTTTTTT. It is translated as CSVVGLEAATNEKLFF.

This clonotype was found a few times. A read error may be the cause here, since a much bigger clone is one base away. The chain joins TRBV6-5 to TRBJ1-5; the D is unclear. This CDR3 has 15 amino acids. The V gene lost 6 bases and the J gene lost 4 bases, with 16 bases spanning the gap. The germline CDR1 and CDR2 sequences are MNHEY and SVGAGI. The CDR3 sequence: CASRLADSGNQPQHF. CDR3 in DNA: TGTGCCAGCAGACTAGCGGACTCAGGTAATCAGCCCCAGCATTTT.

This clonotype was seen a few times. The chain employs TRBV7-2 and TRBJ2-5, with 11 bases aligning to TRBD2. CDR1 SGHTA and CDR2 FQGNSA come from the germline V gene. With V trimmed by 5 bases and J by 7 bases, 12 bases remained unmatched. The length of the CDR3 is 16 residues. In nucleotides, the CDR3 is TGTGCCAGCAGCGGATCACTAGCGGGGGCGGGGGGGACCCAGTACTTC. Translating it yields CASSGSLAGAGGTQYF.

Concerning this clonotype: A much more abundant neighbour one base away suggests this may be a read error. CDR3 sequence (DNA): TGTGCCAGCAGTTGGGCAGTAATCTCACCCCTCCACTTT. Translating gives CASSWAVISPLHF. The chain recombines TRBV6-5 with TRBJ1-6; D gene uncertain. The CDR3 length is 13 residues. The ends were cut back, 4 bases at V and 10 bases at J, with 11 bases in the middle. The germline CDR1 and CDR2 sequences are MNHEY and SVGAGI.

This clonotype was counted a few times. The V call is TRBV10-3, the J call TRBJ1-4, with 7 positions matching TRBD1. Germline CDR1 reads ENHRY; CDR2 reads SYGVKD. The trim removed 6 bases at V and 8 bases at J, leaving 9 bases unmatched. This CDR3 contains 14 residues. The CDR3 region has the DNA TGTGCCATCAGGGACAGGTTAATAAGGGAAAAACTGTTTTTT. Translated: CAIRDRLIREKLFF.

Comment on this clonotype: This clone may be a read error of a much larger clone one base away. V is TRBV20-1 and J is TRBJ1-1, with D maybe TRBD1 (5 bases). Per germline, CDR1 DFQATT and CDR2 SNEGSKA (reference sequence). The CDR3 covers 12 residues. The DNA for the CDR3 is TGCAGTGCTAGCCGGGACCTCCCTGAAGCTCTCTTT. Encoded protein: CSASRDLPEALF.

This clonotype occurred many times. V gene TRBV9 combines with J gene TRBJ1-1; D possibly corresponds to TRBD1 (5 bases). Trimming pared 3 bases from V and 7 bases from J, leaving 16 bases between. Germline CDR1 SGDLS, CDR2 YYNGEE. The CDR3 spans 14 residues. This CDR3 reads CASSAATVTGEAFF. In DNA, the CDR3 is TGTGCCAGCAGCGCCGCGACAGTTACTGGTGAAGCTTTCTTT.

The chain uses TRBV24-1 and TRBJ2-3; 10 bases map to TRBD1. The germline V gene has CDR1 KGHDR and CDR2 SFDVKD. The trim removed 4 bases at V and 15 bases at J, leaving 6 bases unmatched. CDR3 length: 12 residues. CDR3 DNA sequence: TGTGCCACCAGTGACCCCGGGACAGGGGAATATTTT. As protein: CATSDPGTGEYF.

Only a few counts were recorded for this clonotype. The chain employs TRBV4-3 and TRBJ1-5, with D perhaps matching TRBD1 (6 bases). V was clipped by 3 bases and J by 6 bases, with 21 bases between them. This CDR3 has 17 amino acids. Per germline, CDR1 LGHNA and CDR2 YSLEER. The CDR3: CASSQWVGGGWGQPQHF. CDR3 DNA: TGCGCCAGCAGCCAGTGGGTAGGGGGAGGATGGGGTCAGCCCCAGCATTTT.

Concerning this clonotype: The junction and the germline gene differ at one end; a read error may be behind it. This rearrangement joins TRBV6-5 to TRBJ2-7, with 8 bases that match TRBD2. This CDR3 is built from 14 residues. The germline CDR1 and CDR2 sequences are MNHEY and SVGAGI. For the CDR3, the DNA is TGTGCCAGCAGTTACGGGACTAGAGGGTACGAGCAGCACTTC. It yields the protein CASSYGTRGYEQHF.

This clonotype appeared a few times. V gene TRBV20-1 combines with J gene TRBJ1-4; D not certain. This CDR3 contains 15 residues. Trimming pared 0 bases from V and 0 bases from J, leaving 8 bases between. Germline V CDR1 and CDR2: DFQATT, SNEGSKA (reference sequence). Written as DNA, the CDR3 is TGCAGTGCTAGAGATCGCAGGACAACTAATGAAAAACTGTTTTTT. It yields the protein CSARDRRTTNEKLFF.

The sample holds many counts of this clonotype. The chain employs TRBV5-1 and TRBJ1-4; D not resolved. Germline lookup yields CDR1 SGHRS and CDR2 YFSETQ. Trimming removed 0 bases from V and 8 bases from J, with 11 bases in between. This CDR3 contains 14 residues. CDR3 DNA sequence: TGCGCCAGCAGCTTGGGACGGGGAACGGAAAAACTGTTTTTT. Amino acid sequence: CASSLGRGTEKLFF. Based on the CDR3 plus reference TRBV5-1 and TRBJ1-4, the full variable domain is KAGVTQTPRYLIKTRGQQVTLSCSPISGHRSVSWYQQTPGQGLQFLFEYFSETQRNKGNFPGRFSGRQFSNSRSEMNVSTLELGDSALYLCASSLGRGTEKLFFGSGTQLSVL.